These 8 T cell receptor beta chains came from one sample sequenced in a study of cytomegalovirus exposure and HLA in healthy donors. PCR primers comprised 60 Vbeta and 13 Jbeta primers. TCRdb's copy holds only in-frame clones and misses some; the assay was immunoSEQ multiplex PCR. In the table there are about 110,000 clones, 60% to 85% of which are singletons. The sample comprised PBMCs. All receptors come from a female donor in good health and CMV-seropositive.

J is TRBJ2-5 and V is TRBV30, with D uncertain. The CDR3 length is 12 residues. Germline V gene lookup returns CDR1 GTSNPN and CDR2 SVGIG (reference sequence). V was cut by 3 bases and J by 3 bases, with 8 bases left in between. The CDR3 DNA reads TGTGCCTGGAGCTTAATAGAAGAGACCCAGTACTTC. It encodes CAWSLIEETQYF.

The V and J genes are TRBV19 and TRBJ2-1; 14 bases match TRBD2. This CDR3 contains 18 residues. CDR1 is LNHDA and CDR2 is SQIVND in the germline V gene (reference sequence). The V and J ends lost 5 bases and 1 base, in that order; junction bases with no gene match: 7. CDR3 in DNA: TGTGCCAGTAGTCTCGGGACTAGCGGGGGCCAATCCTACAATGAGCAGTTCTTC. This gives the protein CASSLGTSGGQSYNEQFF.

The chain recombines TRBV2 with TRBJ2-2; 11 bases are a match to TRBD2. Germline CDR1 is SNHLY and CDR2 is FYNNEI. V shed 6 bases and J 0 bases; nucleotides not matched to a gene: 3. The CDR3 covers 16 residues. The CDR3 here is CASRLSGGANTGELFF. The CDR3 DNA sequence: TGTGCCAGCAGACTTAGCGGGGGGGCGAACACCGGGGAGCTGTTTTTT.

The chain recombines TRBV7-8 with TRBJ2-7; D not certain. This CDR3 is 14 amino acids long. Per germline, CDR1 SGHVS and CDR2 FQNEAQ. Trimming shortened V by 2 bases and J by 2 bases, and 10 bases separated the two germline ends. The CDR3 nucleotides are TGTGCCAGCAGCTTATCTAGTCCAACCTACGAGCAGTACTTC. Protein: CASSLSSPTYEQYF.

This chain links TRBV6-1 with TRBJ1-5; D is undetermined. The CDR3 totals 14 residues. CDR1 is MNHNS and CDR2 is SASEGT in the germline V gene. V lost 6 bases and J lost 0, with 9 bases in between. The CDR3: CASSLEISNQPQHF. The DNA of the CDR3 is TGTGCCAGCAGCCTGGAGATTAGCAATCAGCCCCAGCATTTT.

The chain links TRBV18 to TRBJ2-5, with 8 bases aligning to TRBD1. CDR3 length equals 15 residues. J lost 7 bases, V lost 0 bases, and 7 bases had no gene match. From germline, CDR1 is KGHSH and CDR2 LQKENI. The CDR3 is CASSPPDREGRTQYF. The CDR3 nucleotides read TGTGCCAGCTCACCACCGGACAGGGAAGGAAGGACCCAGTACTTC.

This chain connects TRBV9 to TRBJ1-5, with 9 bases matching TRBD1. Per germline, CDR1 SGDLS and CDR2 YYNGEE. CDR3 size: 14 residues. The V and J ends lost 4 bases and 6 bases, in that order; junction bases with no gene match: 5. The CDR3 sequence is CASSRGTGLQPQHF. CDR3 nucleotides: TGTGCCAGCAGCCGCGGGACAGGGCTTCAGCCCCAGCATTTT.

The chain employs TRBV6-1 and TRBJ1-2; D is undetermined. The CDR3 is made up of 15 amino acids. Per germline, CDR1 MNHNS and CDR2 SASEGT. Between the trimmed V and J ends, which lost 6 bases and 8 bases, there was a span of 22 bases. This CDR3 reads CASSEGPTWGYGYTF. CDR3 sequence (DNA): TGTGCCAGCAGCGAGGGCCCAACCTGGGGTTACGGCTACACCTTC.